This T cell receptor (beta chain) was documented in a study of blood T cell repertoires in COVID-19. This clone was seen a handful of times. The protocol was immunoSEQ multiplex PCR, while the TCRdb copy is restricted to in-frame clones and leaves out a portion. The table has over 35,000 clones, around 85% seen once. This CDR3 spans 17 amino acids. Trimming took off 0 bases at V and 0 bases at J, with 13 bases between the two ends. The germline V gene encodes CDR1 LGHNA and CDR2 YSLEER. V usage is TRBV4-3 and J usage is TRBJ2-3; D possibly corresponds to TRBD2 (6 bases). Sequences were obtained from peripheral blood. The receptor was derived from a man aged 55 to 70 with active or convalescent COVID-19. CDR3 sequence (DNA): TGCGCCAGCAGCCAAGATGATCGCGGGACTAGCACAGATACGCAGTATTTT. Protein product: CASSQDDRGTSTDTQYF.